Described below is a single TCR beta chain sequence and its context. Its antigen is undetermined. Produced via immunoSEQ multiplex PCR; TCRdb's table is partial and in-frame only. The sample shows 75,000 to 95,000 clones, around 90% of them seen only once. The sample belongs to a study of T cell responses to AZD1222 COVID-19 vaccine. Study overall: Second doses at about 4 or about 12 weeks were pooled. The study, taken as a whole, reports: An increase in Spike-specific TCR breadth and depth was observed after two AZD1222 doses.

V was clipped by 7 bases and J by 1 base, with 7 bases between them. The germline V gene encodes CDR1 SGHNT and CDR2 YENEEA. There are 12 residues in the CDR3. This chain connects TRBV11-3 to TRBJ1-1, with unresolved D. Sequenced material: peripheral blood, taken on day 0 of AZD1222 vaccination. The sequence was obtained from an adult in good health. The CDR3 spells CASNGWNTEAFF. The CDR3 region has the DNA TGTGCCAGCAATGGGTGGAACACTGAAGCTTTCTTT. Filled out from reference TRBV11-3 and TRBJ1-1, the complete variable domain reads EAGVVQSPRYKIIEKKQPVAFWCNPISGHNTLYWYLQNLGQGPELLIRYENEEAVDDSQLPKDRFSAERLKGVDSTLKIQPAELGDSAVYLCASNGWNTEAFFGQGTRLTVV.